This TCR beta chain was obtained from a study of blood T cells in healthy people across ages. V lost 4 bases to trimming and J lost 2 bases; unmatched junction nucleotides: 11. The CDR3 spans 16 residues. Germline assignment: CDR1 SGDLS and CDR2 YYNGEE. Primed by a sample-barcoded 5' primer and a J-beta primer mix, a second PCR proceeded for about 7 to 11 cycles. Every sample returned 2.5 million or more CDR3-containing paired-end reads. TCRdb processed the 5' RACE reads anew with MiXCR; each CDR3 protein has one entry. The data show 1.5 million or so distinct CDR3 sequences, around 39% seen once. Material for sequencing was blood. This receptor was obtained from a woman aged 18-35 years in good health. The chain employs TRBV9 and TRBJ2-5, with 7 nucleotides matching TRBD2. This CDR3 is CASSPRGLSPQETQYF. The CDR3 DNA sequence: TGTGCCAGCAGCCCCCGGGGACTAAGCCCACAAGAGACCCAGTACTTC.